These 21 T cell receptor beta chains were sequenced from one sample in a study of blood T cell repertoires in COVID-19. The method was immunoSEQ multiplex PCR; TCRdb's version includes in-frame clones alone and lacks a portion of them. The data show roughly 340,000 clones, 80% to 90% seen once. What was sequenced was PBMCs or T cells enriched from blood (not recorded which). All receptors come from a man younger than 30 who had recovered from COVID-19.

The chain has TRBV15 and TRBJ2-7; TRBD2 aligns across 11 bases. Germline values: CDR1 LNHNV, CDR2 YYDKDF (reference sequence). The V segment lost 5 bases and the J segment 2 bases; nucleotides outside the gene matches: 5. The CDR3 has 15 amino acids. The CDR3 bases are TGTGCCACCAGCGCTAGACTAGCGGGAACCTACGAGCAGTACTTC. It is translated as CATSARLAGTYEQYF.

The chain carries TRBV27 and TRBJ2-2; a possible D gene is TRBD1 (6 bases). V lost 0 bases, J lost 1 base, and 15 bases lay in between. From germline, CDR1 is MNHEY and CDR2 SMNVEV (reference sequence). The CDR3 length is 18 residues. The DNA of the CDR3 is TGTGCCAGCAGTTTATCACCAACCGGGACAAAGAACACCGGGGAGCTGTTTTTT. Its translation: CASSLSPTGTKNTGELFF.

This clone has a handful of counts. The V gene is TRBV7-9, the J gene TRBJ2-7; tentative D call: TRBD2 (6 bases). Germline-derived CDR1 and CDR2 are SEHNR and FQNEAQ (reference sequence). Between the trimmed V and J ends, which lost 5 bases and 4 bases, there was a span of 12 bases. This CDR3 is built from 13 residues. CDR3 region: CASSPSAGYEQYF. The CDR3 bases are TGTGCCAGCAGCCCATCCGCGGGGTACGAGCAGTACTTC.

The chain combines TRBV29-1 with TRBJ2-7, with TRBD1 identical over 11 bases. The junction had 8 bases not matched to a gene; V was cut back by 5 bases and J by 5 bases. Germline CDR1 and CDR2: SQVTM and ANQGSEA. This CDR3 has 14 residues. This chain's CDR3 is CSVSVGQGDDEQYF. CDR3 bases: TGCAGCGTTTCTGTGGGACAGGGGGACGACGAGCAGTACTTC.

The chain carries TRBV10-1 and TRBJ2-1, with 9 nucleotides matching TRBD1. Per the germline V gene, CDR1 is WNHNN and CDR2 is SYGVQD (reference sequence). V dropped 6 bases and J dropped 0; count of bases not matched to a gene: 6. CDR3 size: 16 residues. The CDR3 here is CASSEEQGASYNEQFF. DNA for the CDR3: TGCGCCAGCAGCGAAGAACAGGGGGCCTCCTACAATGAGCAGTTCTTC.

About this clone: One end of the junction varies from germline; a read error may be responsible. The chain couples TRBV29-1 to TRBJ1-1; D is undetermined. CDR1 is SQVTM, CDR2 ANQGSEA, per germline. The CDR3 consists of 8 residues. The CDR3 DNA follows: TGCAGCGTTGAAGGGTCGGGCTTT. Its protein is CSVEGSGF.

The chain employs TRBV2 and TRBJ1-6; D not resolved. Deletions cut 3 bases from V and 5 bases from J, with 8 bases between. The CDR3 runs 14 residues. The germline V gene encodes CDR1 SNHLY and CDR2 FYNNEI. The CDR3 nucleotides are TGTGCCAGCAGTGACCCGCGGCATAATTCACCCCTCCACTTT. This encodes CASSDPRHNSPLHF.

This chain joins TRBV4-3 and TRBJ1-5; D call uncertain. Deletions cut 4 bases from V and 4 bases from J, with 14 bases between. The germline CDR1 and CDR2 sequences are LGHNA and YSLEER. This CDR3 contains 15 residues. CDR3 in DNA: TGCGCCAGCAGCCTGACCGGGTCCTATAATCAGCCCCAGCATTTT. Translating gives CASSLTGSYNQPQHF.

Only one count was recorded for this clone. The chain combines TRBV2 with TRBJ1-2; no definite D call. The V and J ends lost 4 bases and 5 bases respectively, with 17 bases between them. The CDR3 loop spans 15 amino acids. Germline values: CDR1 SNHLY, CDR2 FYNNEI. The CDR3 protein is CASSAWQAERYGYTF. The CDR3 coding sequence is TGTGCCAGCAGTGCGTGGCAGGCCGAGAGATATGGCTACACCTTC. The entire variable domain, with the rest obtained from reference TRBV2 and TRBJ1-2, is as follows: EPEVTQTPSHQVTQMGQEVILRCVPISNHLYFYWYRQILGQKVEFLVSFYNNEISEKSEIFDDQFSVERPDGSNFTLKIRSTKLEDSAMYFCASSAWQAERYGYTFGSGTRLTVV.

The chain couples TRBV7-2 to TRBJ1-5; D may be TRBD1 (6 bases). This CDR3 has 13 residues. The V gene lost 4 bases and the J gene lost 5 bases, with 9 bases spanning the gap. CDR1 and CDR2 (germline): SGHTA, FQGNSA. CDR3 sequence reads: CASSSGQYQPQHF. The CDR3 DNA reads TGTGCCAGCAGCTCCGGACAGTATCAGCCCCAGCATTTT.

The gene calls are TRBV6-1 and TRBJ2-2; 12 bases fit TRBD2. The J segment lost 5 bases and the V segment lost 2 bases, leaving 3 bases of the junction unmatched. CDR3 length equals 16 residues. Per germline, CDR1 MNHNS and CDR2 SASEGT. The CDR3 sequence is CASSELAGGITGELFF. CDR3 coding DNA: TGTGCCAGCAGTGAACTAGCGGGAGGGATTACCGGGGAGCTGTTTTTT.

The gene calls are TRBV9 and TRBJ1-1; the match to TRBD1 covers 10 bases. Losses at the gene ends were 4 bases for V and 10 bases for J; bases not matched to a gene: 10. This CDR3 has 14 amino acids. Germline V gene lookup returns CDR1 SGDLS and CDR2 YYNGEE. The CDR3 coding sequence is TGTGCCAGCAGCCCCAAGGACAGGGGGGAGTTAGCTTTCTTT. Protein: CASSPKDRGELAFF.

This chain joins TRBV13 and TRBJ2-1, with TRBD2 matching 10 bases. CDR1 is PRHDT, CDR2 FYEKMQ, per germline (reference sequence). The ends lost 0 bases at V and 7 bases at J; junction bases unmatched: 3. The CDR3 has 15 residues. For the CDR3, the DNA is TGTGCCAGCAGCTTAGGACTAGCGGGGTTAAATGAGCAGTTCTTC. Amino acid sequence: CASSLGLAGLNEQFF.

This chain uses TRBV12-5 with TRBJ1-1, with D uncertain. V was clipped by 1 base and J by 0 bases, with 15 bases between them. Germline lookup yields CDR1 LGHNT and CDR2 FRNRAP. The CDR3 extends over 17 amino acids. CDR3 sequence reads: CASGLAHSGQLNTEAFF. DNA for the CDR3: TGTGCTAGTGGTTTGGCCCACTCTGGTCAATTGAACACTGAAGCTTTCTTT.

This clone was observed a few times. This rearrangement joins TRBV7-2 to TRBJ1-6; D perhaps matches TRBD1 (5 bases). The length of the CDR3 is 13 residues. Trimming took 5 bases from V and 10 from J, leaving 12 bases between them. The germline V gene has CDR1 SGHTA and CDR2 FQGNSA. The CDR3 coding sequence is TGTGCCAGCAGCCCGGGGGTTGGGTCACCCCTCCACTTT. This translates into CASSPGVGSPLHF. The complete variable domain, with remaining parts taken from reference TRBV7-2 and TRBJ1-6, reads GAGVSQSPSNKVTEKGKDVELRCDPISGHTALYWYRQSLGQGLEFLIYFQGNSAPDKSGLPSDRFSAERTGGSVSTLTIQRTQQEDSAVYLCASSPGVGSPLHFGNGTRLTVT.

This clone was recorded only once. This chain uses TRBV27 with TRBJ1-2; D might be TRBD1 (5 bases). The CDR3 sequence is 14 residues long. Trimming removed 6 bases from V and 8 bases from J, with 19 bases in between. Germline V gene sequence: CDR1 MNHEY, CDR2 SMNVEV (reference sequence). The CDR3 DNA is TGTGCCAGCAGCAAAAGTGGGGGGTTGGAGGGCTACACCTTC. Translating gives CASSKSGGLEGYTF.

A word on this clone: The same CDR3 arises from other DNA sequences in this sample as well. The genes are TRBV6-5 and TRBJ2-7, with 7 bases matching TRBD2. The V and J ends lost 2 bases and 0 bases, in that order; junction bases with no gene match: 4. Per the germline V gene, CDR1 is MNHEY and CDR2 is SVGAGI. This CDR3 is built from 15 residues. The CDR3: CASSYGRGSSYEQYF. The CDR3 DNA follows: TGTGCCAGCAGTTACGGGCGGGGGAGCTCCTACGAGCAGTACTTC.

The chain employs TRBV10-2 and TRBJ1-2; D is perhaps TRBD1 (5 bases). Trimming stripped 2 bases from V and 3 bases from J, with 7 bases between. Germline V gene lookup returns CDR1 WSHSY and CDR2 SAAADI. The CDR3 loop spans 13 amino acids. CDR3 coding DNA: TGCGCCAGCAGTGAGGGGGCGGACTATGGCTACACCTTC. It specifies CASSEGADYGYTF.

This chain connects TRBV3-1 (or the pseudogene TRBV3-2) to TRBJ1-6, with 8 bases lining up with TRBD1. CDR1 is LGHDT, CDR2 YNNKEL, per germline (reference sequence). V dropped 4 bases and J dropped 7; count of bases not matched to a gene: 9. CDR3 size: 16 residues. The CDR3 bases are TGTGCCAGCAGCCTACATCCGGGACAGGCGAATTCACCCCTCCACTTT. It codes for CASSLHPGQANSPLHF.

In its sample, this clone was seen once. The rearrangement joins TRBV9 to TRBJ2-3; 11 bases match TRBD2. J lost 5 bases, V lost 4 bases, and 9 bases had no gene match. This CDR3 region has 16 residues. Germline values: CDR1 SGDLS, CDR2 YYNGEE. As DNA, the CDR3 is TGTGCCAGCAGCTCACGTAGCGGGGGGGCCGGAGATACGCAGTATTTT. Its translation is CASSSRSGGAGDTQYF.

The chain carries TRBV27 and TRBJ2-5, with TRBD2 matching 12 bases. CDR3 length equals 16 residues. The germline V gene encodes CDR1 MNHEY and CDR2 SMNVEV (reference sequence). V was clipped by 0 bases and J by 5 bases; unmatched bases: 4. CDR3 loop: CASSLSASGRAETQYF. The CDR3 coding sequence is TGTGCCAGCAGTTTATCAGCTAGCGGGAGGGCGGAGACCCAGTACTTC.